This note documents a single T cell receptor (beta chain) sequence. Its antigen is not yet known. No per-base quality is available; no much larger clone lies one base away. The library was produced with the immunoSEQ multiplex PCR assay. TCRdb stores this immuneACCESS table with in-frame sequences only. Part of the clones is absent; in the studies checked, under half of the shortfall reflects unresolved V genes, and no reason is known for the rest. For this sample there are over 50,000 clones; roughly 86% appear just once. Approximately 5.2% of the sample rests with the top ten. After removal of 1 base from V and 4 bases from J, the junction retains 0 bases not matched to a gene. Via the germline V gene, CDR1 is SGHAT and CDR2 FQNNGV. Spanning cysteine to phenylalanine, the CDR3 consists of 14 amino acids. Just the 42-base CDR3 DNA is kept, in frame starting at base 1. This sample is drawn from a study of technical replicates of blood from a few donors (dated by TCRdb to about 2017).

The TCR was taken from a human donor in good health. Some clones in this sample may be carry-over from other donors' samples. Material: PBMCs. The V gene is TRBV11-2 and the J gene is TRBJ1-4; a stretch of 7 junction bases matches TRBD1. The bases are TGTGCCAGCAGCTTAGCAGGGGGTAATGAAAAACTGTTTTTT. Its product reads: CASSLAGGNEKLFF.